The next 30 T cell receptor beta chains were all read from a single sample in a study of blood T cells in healthy people across ages. A J-beta primer mix and a sample-barcoded 5' primer were used in a second PCR of roughly 6 to 11 cycles. TCRdb called the 5' RACE reads again in MiXCR, with one record for every CDR3 protein. Among about 670,000 distinct CDR3 sequences, 35% to 50% were seen once, and the ten largest hold 30%. Sequenced input: blood. All receptors come from a man older than 75 in good health.

This clonotype was detected only once. This chain links TRBV15 with TRBJ2-7; maybe TRBD2 (6 bases). Germline V gene lookup returns CDR1 LNHNV and CDR2 YYDKDF (reference sequence). Trimming removed 3 bases at V and 0 bases at J, with 21 bases between. This CDR3 is 18 amino acids long. The CDR3 loop is CATSSALSSASISYEQYF. In nucleotides, the CDR3 is TGTGCCACCAGCAGCGCCCTTTCTAGCGCTTCGATCTCCTACGAGCAGTACTTC.

This chain joins TRBV20-1 and TRBJ2-3, with D possibly TRBD2 on 5 matching bases. V lost 4 bases and J lost 1, with 12 bases in between. Germline loops: CDR1 DFQATT, CDR2 SNEGSKA (reference sequence). This CDR3 comprises 14 residues. The CDR3 protein is CSATSPRGTDTQYF. The CDR3 DNA reads TGCAGTGCTACTTCTCCGCGGGGCACAGATACGCAGTATTTT.

There are a few counts of this clonotype. This chain connects TRBV28 to TRBJ2-5; 7 bases match TRBD1. The V and J ends lost 3 bases and 9 bases, in that order; junction bases with no gene match: 4. The CDR3 is 12 amino acids. CDR1 MDHEN and CDR2 SYDVKM come from the germline V gene. CDR3 bases: TGTGCCAGCAGTTTCAACAGGGGCTCCCAGTACTTC. Protein sequence: CASSFNRGSQYF.

This sequence joins TRBV19 and TRBJ2-3, with 10 bases identical to TRBD2. CDR3 length: 16 amino acids. CDR1 is LNHDA and CDR2 is SQIVND in the germline V gene (reference sequence). The V segment lost 4 bases and the J segment 0 bases; nucleotides outside the gene matches: 4. As DNA, the CDR3 is TGTGCCAGTAGTACTGCAGCGGGAGGGAGCACAGATACGCAGTATTTT. It encodes CASSTAAGGSTDTQYF.

This clonotype was counted ten times or more. The V gene is TRBV6-5, the J gene TRBJ2-3; D not resolved. The CDR3 is 15 amino acids. CDR1 and CDR2 (germline): MNHEY, SVGAGI. V was cut by 2 bases and J by 3 bases, with 12 bases left in between. The CDR3 region is CASSYRAATTDTQYF. CDR3 DNA sequence: TGTGCCAGCAGTTACCGGGCAGCTACAACAGATACGCAGTATTTT.

The rearrangement uses TRBV18 and TRBJ2-1; tentative D call: TRBD2 (6 bases). V was cut by 4 bases and J by 13 bases, with 20 bases left in between. The germline CDR1 and CDR2 sequences are KGHSH and LQKENI. The CDR3 extends over 14 amino acids. The CDR3 nucleotides are TGTGCCAGCTCACTGCGGGACGGCCAAGAGACCCAGTTCTTC. This encodes CASSLRDGQETQFF.

J is TRBJ1-6 and V is TRBV30; D is possibly TRBD1 (5 bases). Germline CDR1 is GTSNPN and CDR2 is SVGIG (reference sequence). V lost 3 bases, J lost 6 bases, and 12 bases lay in between. The CDR3 loop spans 14 amino acids. The CDR3 reads CAWRPKQVNSPLHF. Here the CDR3 DNA reads TGTGCCTGGAGACCTAAACAGGTTAATTCACCCCTCCACTTT.

The chain links TRBV27 to TRBJ2-1; D not certain. The V gene's germline CDR1 is MNHEY and CDR2 SMNVEV (reference sequence). Trimming cost V 0 bases and J 1 base, with 16 bases left between them. This CDR3 is built from 18 residues. CDR3 region: CASSLSFRSGGSYNEQFF. As DNA, the CDR3 is TGTGCCAGCAGTTTATCGTTTAGGTCTGGCGGATCCTACAATGAGCAGTTCTTC.

This clonotype showed up just a few times. The chain combines TRBV7-3 with TRBJ2-3, with 7 bases that match TRBD1. Germline V CDR1 and CDR2: SGHTA, FQGTGA. The CDR3 runs 12 residues. V shed 5 bases and J 9 bases; nucleotides not matched to a gene: 5. DNA for the CDR3: TGTGCCAGCAGCCCCTTGACAGGGACGCAGTATTTT. Amino acid sequence: CASSPLTGTQYF.

As regards this clonotype: Germline and junction disagree at one end, which may indicate a read error. In nucleotides, the CDR3 is TGTGCCAGCAGTCCTAGCGGGGTAGCCAAAAACGTTCAGTACTTC. Translated: CASSPSGVAKNVQYF. J is TRBJ2-4 and V is TRBV28; 9 nucleotides align to TRBD2. Germline V gene lookup returns CDR1 MDHEN and CDR2 SYDVKM. This CDR3 contains 15 residues.

This clonotype was seen more than once but under ten times. V gene TRBV28 combines with J gene TRBJ2-7; 8 bases fit TRBD2. CDR3 length: 14 amino acids. Germline lookup yields CDR1 MDHEN and CDR2 SYDVKM. V shed 2 bases, J shed 3 bases, and the junction held 3 bases outside the gene matches. Here the CDR3 DNA reads TGTGCCAGCAGTTTAGCGGGAGGTGGCTACGAGCAGTACTTC. Its translation is CASSLAGGGYEQYF.

The table lists this clonotype with a few counts. V usage is TRBV29-1 and J usage is TRBJ1-2; 7 nucleotides match TRBD1. Germline trimming cut 1 base from V and 9 bases from J; bases unmatched to any gene: 8. This CDR3 region has 13 residues. Germline V gives CDR1 SQVTM, CDR2 ANQGSEA. In DNA form, the CDR3 reads TGCAGCGTTGAAGGTCCAGGGGGAGGTAGCTACACCTTC. It is translated as CSVEGPGGGSYTF.

The CDR3 spells CASKVVGGWNEQYF. The DNA for the CDR3 is TGTGCCAGCAAAGTGGTAGGGGGGTGGAACGAGCAGTACTTC. V usage is TRBV13 and J usage is TRBJ2-7; perhaps D is TRBD1 or TRBD2 (6 bases each). The CDR3 runs to 14 residues. Trimming stripped 7 bases from V and 5 bases from J, with 18 bases between. Germline-derived CDR1 and CDR2 are PRHDT and FYEKMQ (reference sequence).

V is TRBV6-5 and J is TRBJ1-1, with TRBD1 as a possible D gene (6 bases). The V end lost 1 base, the J end lost 0 bases, and 9 bases lay between the germline ends. The CDR3 is made up of 15 amino acids. CDR1 and CDR2 from the germline V gene are MNHEY and SVGAGI. This chain's CDR3 is CASSYFDRMNTEAFF. CDR3 nucleotides: TGTGCCAGCAGTTACTTCGACAGGATGAACACTGAAGCTTTCTTT.

V is TRBV27 and J is TRBJ1-1; D is ambiguous. The germline CDR1 and CDR2 sequences are MNHEY and SMNVEV (reference sequence). CDR3 length equals 10 residues. The germline V and J ends were trimmed by 8 bases and 5 bases, with 6 bases remaining between them. Here the CDR3 reads CASRETEAFF. The CDR3, as DNA: TGTGCCAGCCGGGAGACTGAAGCTTTCTTT.

V gene TRBV6-1 combines with J gene TRBJ1-2, with D perhaps TRBD1 (5 bases). The CDR3 totals 15 residues. The V gene's germline CDR1 is MNHNS and CDR2 SASEGT. Trimming removed 1 base at V and 8 bases at J, with 17 bases between. The CDR3 protein is CASSEGDGHGSGYTF. Written as DNA, the CDR3 is TGTGCCAGCAGTGAAGGGGACGGACATGGCTCGGGCTACACCTTC.

V gene TRBV7-9 combines with J gene TRBJ2-1; a weak D match, TRBD1 (6 bases). Trimming shortened V by 4 bases and J by 7 bases, and 17 bases separated the two germline ends. CDR1 SEHNR and CDR2 FQNEAQ come from the germline V gene (reference sequence). The CDR3 totals 15 residues. The CDR3 nucleotides read TGTGCCAGCAGCTCTGGAAGGGACATTCTTAATGAGCAGTTCTTC. It translates to CASSSGRDILNEQFF.

This rearrangement joins TRBV3-1 to TRBJ2-2; TRBD2 aligns across 8 bases. Losses at the gene ends were 0 bases for V and 8 bases for J; bases not matched to a gene: 11. The CDR3 totals 17 residues. Germline CDR1 is LGHDT and CDR2 is YNNKEL (reference sequence). The CDR3 nucleotides are TGTGCCAGCAGCCAAGATAGGATAGCGGGATATACGGGGGAGCTGTTTTTT. It translates to CASSQDRIAGYTGELFF.

The gene calls are TRBV28 and TRBJ1-1; 7 nucleotides align to TRBD1. This CDR3 is built from 14 residues. The germline gives CDR1 MDHEN, CDR2 SYDVKM. V was pared by 6 bases and J by 1 base, with 5 bases of the junction left unmatched. The CDR3 loop is CASRGNRGNTEAFF. The CDR3 DNA is TGTGCCAGCAGGGGAAACAGGGGGAACACTGAAGCTTTCTTT.

This chain uses TRBV4-2 with TRBJ2-1, with 11 bases matching TRBD2. The CDR3 totals 17 residues. After removal of 6 bases from V and 4 bases from J, the junction contained 11 bases not matched to a gene. From germline, CDR1 is LGHNA and CDR2 YNFKEQ. CDR3 DNA sequence: TGTGCCAGCAGGATACTAGCGGGAGAGAATTTATACAATGAGCAGTTCTTC. As protein: CASRILAGENLYNEQFF.

For this clonotype: A much larger clone lies a single base off, so this may be a read error. The genes are TRBV6-1 and TRBJ1-4; D remains unclear. From germline, CDR1 is MNHNS and CDR2 SASEGT. CDR3 length equals 13 residues. The DNA for the CDR3 is TGTGCCTGCAGTGACGGGCTCAGGGAAAAACTGTTTTTT. This codes for CACSDGLREKLFF.

The chain uses TRBV9 and TRBJ2-5; weak D call: TRBD2 (6 bases). The V gene's germline CDR1 is SGDLS and CDR2 YYNGEE. This CDR3 is 14 amino acids long. V lost 0 bases to trimming and J lost 4 bases, with 10 bases between them. CDR3 coding DNA: TGTGCCAGCAGCGTAGAATTGGGGGGAGAGACCCAGTACTTC. Protein: CASSVELGGETQYF.

This clonotype was found a few times. The chain joins TRBV6-1 to TRBJ1-2; TRBD1 matches 9 bases. The CDR3 runs to 15 residues. CDR1 and CDR2 (germline): MNHNS, SASEGT. Trimming at V came to 2 bases and at J to 3 bases, leaving 4 bases not matched to a gene. CDR3 protein: CASSEKDRGDYGYTF. The CDR3 DNA reads TGTGCCAGCAGTGAAAAGGACAGGGGAGACTATGGCTACACCTTC.

Here the CDR3 reads CASSLASGVYNEQFF. In nucleotides, the CDR3 is TGTGCCAGCAGTTTAGCTAGCGGGGTATACAATGAGCAGTTCTTC. The genes are TRBV27 and TRBJ2-1, with TRBD2 identical over 9 bases. Trimming took 2 bases from V and 4 from J; bases not matched to a gene: 3. CDR1 and CDR2 (germline): MNHEY, SMNVEV (reference sequence). CDR3 length: 15 residues.

This clonotype has a handful of counts. The gene calls are TRBV12-3 or TRBV12-4 and TRBJ1-1, with D possibly TRBD1 on 6 matching bases. The CDR3 loop spans 13 amino acids. V lost 3 bases, J lost 3 bases, and 8 bases lay in between. The CDR3 nucleotides are TGTGCCAGCAGTTTCAACAGGGACACTGAAGCTTTCTTT. It is translated as CASSFNRDTEAFF.

The chain links TRBV20-1 to TRBJ2-3, with 14 bases fitting TRBD2. V was clipped by 5 bases and J by 4 bases; unmatched bases: 11. Germline V gene sequence: CDR1 DFQATT, CDR2 SNEGSKA (reference sequence). This CDR3 spans 17 amino acids. CDR3 DNA: TGCAGTGCTGTCGGACTAGCGGGAGGTTTTTTAGCAGATACGCAGTATTTT. Translating gives CSAVGLAGGFLADTQYF.

The chain uses TRBV7-8 and TRBJ1-5; D not resolved. This CDR3 region has 15 residues. Germline V lookup: CDR1 SGHVS, CDR2 FQNEAQ. V was pared by 6 bases and J by 6 bases, with 18 bases between. CDR3 coding DNA: TGTGCCAGCAGTTCCAGTCCCCGAGGGTTTCAGCCCCAGCATTTT. Translation gives CASSSSPRGFQPQHF.

This clonotype was seen ten or more times. V is TRBV6-2 or TRBV6-3 and J is TRBJ1-1; no reliable D call. V dropped 5 bases and J dropped 4 bases, with 5 bases sitting between them. The CDR3 loop spans 11 amino acids. The germline gives CDR1 MNHEY, CDR2 SVGEGT. The DNA of the CDR3 is TGTGCCAGCAGTCTAGGCACTGAAGCTTTCTTT. Translated: CASSLGTEAFF.

In its sample, this clonotype was seen once. This chain uses TRBV6-6 with TRBJ2-3, with D perhaps matching TRBD2 (5 bases). The germline V and J ends were trimmed by 0 bases and 4 bases, with 17 bases remaining between them. Germline loops: CDR1 MNHNY, CDR2 SVGAGI (reference sequence). This CDR3 has 17 amino acids. For the CDR3, the DNA is TGTGCCAGCAGTTACTCGGCTAGCAGGATTCTGTCAGATACGCAGTATTTT. This codes for CASSYSASRILSDTQYF.

This chain uses TRBV6-2 or TRBV6-3 with TRBJ1-5, with D possibly matching TRBD1 (5 bases). V was pared by 11 bases and J by 0 bases, with 14 bases between. The V gene's germline CDR1 is MNHEY and CDR2 SVGEGT. This CDR3 has 14 amino acids. As DNA, the CDR3 is TGTGCCTGCAAACAGGCTTATAGCAATCAGCCCCAGCATTTT. Its translation: CACKQAYSNQPQHF.